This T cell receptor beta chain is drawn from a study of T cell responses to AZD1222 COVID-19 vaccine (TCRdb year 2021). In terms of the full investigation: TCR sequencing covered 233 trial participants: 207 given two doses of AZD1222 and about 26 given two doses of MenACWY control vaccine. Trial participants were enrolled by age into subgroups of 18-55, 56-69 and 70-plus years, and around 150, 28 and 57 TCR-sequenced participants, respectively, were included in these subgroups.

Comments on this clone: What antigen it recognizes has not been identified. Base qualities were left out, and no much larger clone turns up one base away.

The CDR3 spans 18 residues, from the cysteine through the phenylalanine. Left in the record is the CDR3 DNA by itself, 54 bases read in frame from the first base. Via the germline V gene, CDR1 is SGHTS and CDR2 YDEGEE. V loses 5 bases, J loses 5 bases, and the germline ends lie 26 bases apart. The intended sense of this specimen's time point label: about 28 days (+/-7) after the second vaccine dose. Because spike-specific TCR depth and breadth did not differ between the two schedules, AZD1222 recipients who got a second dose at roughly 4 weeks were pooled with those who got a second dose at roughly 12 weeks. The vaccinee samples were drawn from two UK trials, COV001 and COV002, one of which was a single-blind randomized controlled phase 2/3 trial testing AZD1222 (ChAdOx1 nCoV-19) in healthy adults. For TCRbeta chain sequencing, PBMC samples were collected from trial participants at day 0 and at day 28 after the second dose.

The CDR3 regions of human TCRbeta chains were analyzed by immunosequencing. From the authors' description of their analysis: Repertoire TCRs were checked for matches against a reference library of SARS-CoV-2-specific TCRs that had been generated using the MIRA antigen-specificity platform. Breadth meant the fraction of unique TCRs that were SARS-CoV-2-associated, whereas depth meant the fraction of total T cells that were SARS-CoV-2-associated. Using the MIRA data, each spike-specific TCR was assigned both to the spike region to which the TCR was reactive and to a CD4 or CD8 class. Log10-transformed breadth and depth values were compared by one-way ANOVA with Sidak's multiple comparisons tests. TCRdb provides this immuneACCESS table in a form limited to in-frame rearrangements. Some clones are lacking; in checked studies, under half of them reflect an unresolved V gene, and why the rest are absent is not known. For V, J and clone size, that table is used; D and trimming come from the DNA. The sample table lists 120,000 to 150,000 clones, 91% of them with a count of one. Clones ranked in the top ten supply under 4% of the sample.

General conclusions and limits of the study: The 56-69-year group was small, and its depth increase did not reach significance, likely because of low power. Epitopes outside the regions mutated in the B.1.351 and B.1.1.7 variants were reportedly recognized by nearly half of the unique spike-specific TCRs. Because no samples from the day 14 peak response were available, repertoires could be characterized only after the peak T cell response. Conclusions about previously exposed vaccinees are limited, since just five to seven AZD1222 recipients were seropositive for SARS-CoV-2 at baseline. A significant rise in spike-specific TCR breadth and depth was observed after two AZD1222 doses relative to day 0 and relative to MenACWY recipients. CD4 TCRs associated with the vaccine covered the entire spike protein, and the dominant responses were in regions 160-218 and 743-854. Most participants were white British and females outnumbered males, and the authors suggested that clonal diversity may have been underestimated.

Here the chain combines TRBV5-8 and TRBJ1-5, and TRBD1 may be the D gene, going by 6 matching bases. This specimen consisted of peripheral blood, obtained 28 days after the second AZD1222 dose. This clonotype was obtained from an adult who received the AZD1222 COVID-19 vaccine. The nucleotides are TGTGCCAGCAGGTCAAGGGGGGCCAGACAGAGGGCAGATCAGCCCCAGCATTTT. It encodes CASRSRGARQRADQPQHF.